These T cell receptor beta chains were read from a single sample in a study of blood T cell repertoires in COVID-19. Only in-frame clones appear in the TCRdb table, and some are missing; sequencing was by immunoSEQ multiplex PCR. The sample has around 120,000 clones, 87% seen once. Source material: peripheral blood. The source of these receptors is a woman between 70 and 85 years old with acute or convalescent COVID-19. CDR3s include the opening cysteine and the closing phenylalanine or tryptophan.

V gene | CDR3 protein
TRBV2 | CASIRSQGEGYTF
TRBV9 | CASSFLGQPIEAFF
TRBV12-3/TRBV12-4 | CASSADRNEKLFF
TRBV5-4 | CASSPPRYTGELFF
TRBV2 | CASSEVRGLSSGNTIYF
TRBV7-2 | CASSLGTGGYNSPLHF
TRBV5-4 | CASSYGQGRSGNTIYF
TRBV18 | CASSKDLDQPQHF
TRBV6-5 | CASSYGGQGVGEQYF
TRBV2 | CASRAPGQAVPEAFF
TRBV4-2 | CASSQERGGAFAGELFF
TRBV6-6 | CASSYYGQGGETQYF
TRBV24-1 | CATSDDTGTEFSYEQYF
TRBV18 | CASSPAQQNTEAFF
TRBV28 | CASSGGDRVNSPLHF
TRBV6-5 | CATSRGTEAFF
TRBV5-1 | CASSFGAANQETQYF
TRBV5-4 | CASSEQQGLFGYTF
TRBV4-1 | CASSQGLAGRGGEQYF
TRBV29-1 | CSVAGQGNSPLHF
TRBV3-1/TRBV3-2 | CASSQGASQPQHF
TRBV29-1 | CSGRGANTGELFF
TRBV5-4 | CASSLPGTDTQYF
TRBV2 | CASSEATGGGQPQHF
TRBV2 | CASYRDSVSPEAFF
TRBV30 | CAWSVRPWGDRGYTF
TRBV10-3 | CAISESARGPNTDTQYF
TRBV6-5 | CASSRQGNQETQYF